The sample holds many counts of the clone carrying this T cell receptor (beta chain). TCR beta CDR3 sequences were amplified from RNA transcripts. An initial round of RT-PCR targeting the TCR CDR3 relied on the HTBI primer set. TCRdb recomputed calls from the multiplex PCR reads with MiXCR, one row per CDR3 protein. The sample includes roughly 580,000 distinct CDR3 sequences, about 14% of them seen just once. Germline loops: CDR1 MNHNS, CDR2 SASEGT. The V end lost 2 bases, the J end lost 0 bases, and 10 bases lay between the germline ends. The CDR3 is 15 residues long. This entry is derived from a study of T cells in Graves' hyperthyroidism and ophthalmopathy. About the study: Peripheral blood was obtained at initial diagnosis, preceding any treatment.

Patients were excluded for uncontrolled infection, other autoimmune disease, pregnancy or lactation. PBMCs stemmed from over 7.5 ml fresh peripheral blood. The J gene is TRBJ1-1, the V gene TRBV6-1; no definite D call. What was sequenced was blood. The sequence came from a woman aged 30 to 39 with Graves' hyperthyroidism that later progressed to Graves' ophthalmopathy. This chain's CDR3 is CASSELLSMNTEAFF. CDR3 in DNA: TGTGCCAGCAGTGAATTGTTGTCTATGAACACTGAAGCTTTCTTT.